This record concerns one T cell receptor beta chain sequence. The CDR3 contains 14 residues. Trimming cost V 4 bases and J 3 bases, with 11 bases left between them. From germline, CDR1 is KGHDR and CDR2 SFDVKD. The data stem from a study of TIL therapy for anti-PD-1-resistant metastatic lung cancer. Time point reported: pre-treatment sample, taken before nivolumab and TIL therapy. Enrollment ran from late 2017 to January 2020. This was the immunoSEQ v3 assay. Profiling relied on immunoSEQ multiplex PCR, and the TCRdb table lists in-frame clones only, not all of them. The sample has about 46,000 clones, around 85% seen once.

The specimen was blood, collected at baseline. The V and J genes are TRBV24-1 and TRBJ2-5, with D possibly matching TRBD2 (6 bases). This sequence originates from a person aged 25-79 years with non-small cell lung cancer. CDR3 DNA: TGTGCCACCAGTGACCAGGCGGGGAAAGAGACCCAGTACTTC. This encodes CATSDQAGKETQYF.